These 27 T cell receptor beta chains were all obtained from the same sample, sequenced in a study of blood T cell repertoires in COVID-19. Assay: immunoSEQ multiplex PCR; the TCRdb copy retains only in-frame clones and omits some. The profile shows 300,000 or so clones, roughly 86% of them singletons. Sequencing used peripheral blood. The receptor source for this set is a woman between 50 and 59 years old who had recovered from COVID-19.

The CDR3 DNA reads as TGTGCCAGCAGCTCGACATCAAATTCACCCCTCCACTTT. It encodes CASSSTSNSPLHF. This rearrangement joins TRBV9 to TRBJ1-6; D ambiguous. This CDR3 region has 13 residues. In germline, CDR1 is SGDLS, CDR2 YYNGEE. Trimming took off 4 bases at V and 7 bases at J, with 9 bases between the two ends. Using reference TRBV9 and TRBJ1-6 for the parts outside the CDR3, the full variable domain is DSGVTQTPKHLITATGQRVTLRCSPRSGDLSVYWYQQSLDQGLQFLIQYYNGEERAKGNILERFSAQQFPDLHSELNLSSLELGDSALYFCASSSTSNSPLHFGNGTRLTVT.

The rearrangement uses TRBV28 and TRBJ1-1; D gene unclear. The CDR3 length is 13 residues. The V end lost 10 bases, the J end lost 2 bases, and 14 bases lay between the germline ends. Germline CDR1 MDHEN, CDR2 SYDVKM. DNA of the CDR3: TGTGCCACCCGAGGGCCCTCTAACACTGAAGCTTTCTTT. Translated: CATRGPSNTEAFF.

The genes are TRBV6-5 and TRBJ1-3, with 9 positions matching TRBD1. Germline assignment: CDR1 MNHEY and CDR2 SVGAGI. This CDR3 has 14 amino acids. V trimming: 4 bases; J trimming: 8 bases; junction bases outside the gene matches: 6. The CDR3 nucleotides read TGTGCCAGCAGTTGGGACAGGGAGGTTGACACCATATATTTT. This gives the protein CASSWDREVDTIYF.

In this sample, this clone turned up many times. The chain couples TRBV19 to TRBJ2-3; tentative D call: TRBD1 (6 bases). Per the germline V gene, CDR1 is LNHDA and CDR2 is SQIVND (reference sequence). V was cut by 7 bases and J by 1 base, with 12 bases left in between. The CDR3 loop spans 14 amino acids. This CDR3 reads CASTVRQGTDTQYF. CDR3 DNA: TGTGCCAGTACCGTCAGACAGGGCACAGATACGCAGTATTTT.

The rearrangement links TRBV5-1 to TRBJ2-5, with D maybe TRBD1 (5 bases). V was pared by 5 bases and J by 5 bases, with 13 bases between. The CDR3 has 13 amino acids. Germline V lookup: CDR1 SGHRS, CDR2 YFSETQ. The CDR3 nucleotides are TGCGCCAGCAGGAAGGGGCCCAGGGAGACCCAGTACTTC. Residues: CASRKGPRETQYF. Supplemented by reference TRBV5-1 and TRBJ2-5, the full variable domain reads KAGVTQTPRYLIKTRGQQVTLSCSPISGHRSVSWYQQTPGQGLQFLFEYFSETQRNKGNFPGRFSGRQFSNSRSEMNVSTLELGDSALYLCASRKGPRETQYFGPGTRLLVL.

The rearrangement uses TRBV11-2 and TRBJ2-1; 7 nucleotides align to TRBD2. Germline V lookup: CDR1 SGHAT, CDR2 FQNNGV. This CDR3 spans 15 amino acids. The V gene end was trimmed by 0 bases and the J gene end by 6 bases; junction bases not matched to a gene: 5. CDR3 DNA: TGTGCCAGCAGCTTAGATCGGCTAGCGGTCAATGAGCAGTTCTTC. Translation gives CASSLDRLAVNEQFF.

V usage is TRBV5-1 and J usage is TRBJ2-2; TRBD1 might be the D (5 bases). Germline V CDR1 and CDR2: SGHRS, YFSETQ. V gave up 4 bases and J gave up 1 base, with 11 bases separating them. The CDR3 has 15 residues. The DNA of the CDR3 is TGCGCCAGCAGCAGGACACCTCAGAACACCGGGGAGCTGTTTTTT. It is translated as CASSRTPQNTGELFF.

The J gene is TRBJ1-1, the V gene TRBV30; TRBD1 is a possible D gene (6 bases). This CDR3 is built from 12 residues. V lost 3 bases and J lost 10, with 15 bases in between. Germline loops: CDR1 GTSNPN, CDR2 SVGIG (reference sequence). The CDR3 DNA follows: TGTGCCTGGAGAGTAACAGGGTCCCGAGCTTTCTTT. Encoded protein: CAWRVTGSRAFF.

The chain uses TRBV6-4 and TRBJ1-1, with D possibly TRBD1 on 6 matching bases. The CDR3 loop spans 15 amino acids. Trimming took off 6 bases at V and 1 base at J, with 15 bases between the two ends. Germline CDR1 and CDR2: MRHNA and SNTAGT. The CDR3 sequence: CASRRGGGSNTEAFF. As DNA, the CDR3 is TGTGCCAGCAGGCGGGGGGGCGGATCGAACACTGAAGCTTTCTTT.

The chain employs TRBV14 and TRBJ2-3; a weak D match, TRBD1 (5 bases). Germline V gives CDR1 SGHDN, CDR2 FVKESK. This CDR3 comprises 14 residues. V lost 3 bases and J 2 bases, leaving 9 bases between the germline ends. Written as DNA, the CDR3 is TGTGCCAGCAGCCAGAGACAGATCACAGATACGCAGTATTTT. This translates into CASSQRQITDTQYF.

The gene calls are TRBV14 and TRBJ1-4; D is undetermined. Germline loops: CDR1 SGHDN, CDR2 FVKESK. The CDR3 runs to 16 residues. V was trimmed by 0 bases and J by 6 bases, leaving 14 bases between them. The CDR3 region is CASSQDRAGWYEKLFF. CDR3 coding DNA: TGTGCCAGCAGCCAAGATAGGGCGGGATGGTATGAAAAACTGTTTTTT.

This chain joins TRBV19 and TRBJ1-5; a possible D gene is TRBD1 (6 bases). CDR3 length equals 18 residues. Germline CDR1 and CDR2: LNHDA and SQIVND (reference sequence). Trimming pared 1 base from V and 7 bases from J, leaving 23 bases between. The CDR3, as DNA: TGTGCCAGTAGTATAGGTCCGACAGGTCAGGGAGCGAAACAGCCCCAGCATTTT. As protein: CASSIGPTGQGAKQPQHF.

The chain recombines TRBV7-2 with TRBJ2-3, with TRBD2 matching over 8 bases. The CDR3 has 14 amino acids. The trim removed 0 bases at V and 14 bases at J, leaving 10 bases unmatched. Germline values: CDR1 SGHTA, CDR2 FQGNSA. CDR3: CASSLANTSGRRYF. The CDR3 DNA reads as TGTGCCAGCAGCTTAGCTAATACTAGCGGCAGGCGGTATTTT.

A single count supports this clone. V usage is TRBV7-3 and J usage is TRBJ1-1; weak D call: TRBD1 (5 bases). V was clipped by 5 bases and J by 7 bases, with 14 bases between them. Germline-derived CDR1 and CDR2 are SGHTA and FQGTGA. The CDR3 totals 13 residues. For the CDR3, the DNA is TGTGCCAGCAGCCAAGGGTCCCAGGGTGAAGCTTTCTTT. Amino acids: CASSQGSQGEAFF.

CDR3 nucleotides: TGTGCCAGCAGTGAAGTCAGGCAGCCGTCAGCGCATTTT. Translating it yields CASSEVRQPSAHF. The chain couples TRBV6-1 to TRBJ1-5; D remains ambiguous. V was pared by 1 base and J by 15 bases, with 16 bases between. The CDR3 runs to 13 residues. The germline V gene encodes CDR1 MNHNS and CDR2 SASEGT.

The chain recombines TRBV2 with TRBJ2-1; 11 bases match TRBD2. The CDR3 is 15 amino acids. V dropped 7 bases and J dropped 8; count of bases not matched to a gene: 10. The germline V gene encodes CDR1 SNHLY and CDR2 FYNNEI. The CDR3 sequence: CASNLAGGNFDEQFF. Here the CDR3 DNA reads TGTGCCAGCAACTTAGCGGGAGGGAATTTCGATGAGCAGTTCTTC. Based on the CDR3 plus reference TRBV2 and TRBJ2-1, the full variable domain is EPEVTQTPSHQVTQMGQEVILRCVPISNHLYFYWYRQILGQKVEFLVSFYNNEISEKSEIFDDQFSVERPDGSNFTLKIRSTKLEDSAMYFCASNLAGGNFDEQFFGPGTRLTVL.

The CDR3 DNA reads TGCGCCAGCAGCCAAGAGGGGGCGGGCGGCTACACCTTC. It codes for CASSQEGAGGYTF. The chain links TRBV4-1 to TRBJ1-2, with D possibly TRBD1 on 6 matching bases. Germline V gives CDR1 MGHRA, CDR2 YSYEKL. The CDR3 contains 13 residues. Trimming shortened V by 0 bases and J by 8 bases, and 10 bases separated the two germline ends.

The CDR3 DNA is TGTGCCAGCAGCCCACGGGACAGGGGGCTTGTCTATGGCTACACCTTC. This encodes CASSPRDRGLVYGYTF. The chain employs TRBV5-5 and TRBJ1-2; TRBD1 matches at 12 bases. Germline assignment: CDR1 SGHKS and CDR2 YYEKEE (reference sequence). J gave up 4 bases and V 4 bases, and 8 bases lay outside the gene matches. The CDR3 covers 16 residues.

The chain links TRBV5-4 to TRBJ2-5, with TRBD2 matching 11 bases. This CDR3 has 16 residues. The V segment lost 3 bases and the J segment 4 bases; nucleotides outside the gene matches: 8. CDR1 and CDR2 (germline): SGHNT, YYREEE (reference sequence). CDR3 residues: CASSSRLAGLRETQYF. For the CDR3, the DNA is TGTGCCAGCAGCTCGAGACTAGCGGGACTTCGAGAGACCCAGTACTTC.

The V call is TRBV5-4, the J call TRBJ1-5; D uncertain. With 0 bases removed from V and 5 bases from J, the gap between germline ends came to 6 bases. The CDR3 contains 13 residues. CDR1 is SGHNT, CDR2 YYREEE, per germline (reference sequence). The CDR3 DNA sequence: TGTGCCAGCAGCTTGGAGCGGGATCAGCCCCAGCATTTT. Protein: CASSLERDQPQHF.

This clone was seen a few times. V gene TRBV28 combines with J gene TRBJ1-6; 8 positions match TRBD1. Germline assignment: CDR1 MDHEN and CDR2 SYDVKM. After removal of 5 bases from V and 10 bases from J, the junction contained 10 bases not matched to a gene. The CDR3 runs 15 residues. The CDR3 sequence is CASSLDRGRGSPLHF. DNA of the CDR3: TGTGCCAGCAGTCTTGACAGGGGAAGAGGCTCACCCCTCCACTTT.

The chain employs TRBV7-9 and TRBJ2-1, with 8 positions matching TRBD1. After removal of 6 bases from V and 15 bases from J, the junction contained 7 bases not matched to a gene. CDR3 length equals 11 residues. Germline V gene lookup returns CDR1 SEHNR and CDR2 FQNEAQ (reference sequence). This chain's CDR3 is CASSPGQGPFF. The CDR3, as DNA: TGTGCCAGCAGTCCAGGACAGGGACCGTTCTTC. The variable domain in full, with the rest retrieved from reference TRBV7-9 and TRBJ2-1, is DTGVSQNPRHKITKRGQNVTFRCDPISEHNRLYWYRQTLGQGPEFLTYFQNEAQLEKSRLLSDRFSAERPKGSFSTLEIQRTEQGDSAMYLCASSPGQGPFFGPGTRLTVL.

Note on this clone: Other DNA sequences from this sample encode an identical CDR3 as well. This chain connects TRBV5-1 to TRBJ1-6; unclear D gene. This CDR3 region has 14 residues. The germline V gene has CDR1 SGHRS and CDR2 YFSETQ. V was trimmed by 2 bases and J by 6 bases, leaving 9 bases between them. The CDR3 reads CASSLEGGNSPLHF. The CDR3 bases are TGCGCCAGCAGCTTAGAGGGAGGTAATTCACCCCTCCACTTT.

This clone has only a few counts. The V gene is TRBV29-1, the J gene TRBJ1-2; no clear D gene. V dropped 6 bases and J dropped 4 bases, with 12 bases sitting between them. The CDR3 spans 12 residues. The germline V gene encodes CDR1 SQVTM and CDR2 ANQGSEA. The CDR3 nucleotides read TGCAGCGTGGAGAAAGACTTCTATGGCTACACCTTC. Translating gives CSVEKDFYGYTF.

In its sample, this clone was seen a few times. This chain links TRBV6-6 with TRBJ2-3; a possible D gene is TRBD1 (6 bases). The V gene's germline CDR1 is MNHNY and CDR2 SVGAGI (reference sequence). The CDR3 is 15 amino acids. V was trimmed by 4 bases and J by 3 bases, leaving 14 bases between them. CDR3 residues: CASSSQGTSTDTQYF. CDR3 DNA sequence: TGTGCCAGCAGTTCGCAGGGGACGAGTACAGATACGCAGTATTTT.

In its sample, this clone was seen once. The chain employs TRBV3-1 (or the pseudogene TRBV3-2) and TRBJ2-3, with 15 positions matching TRBD2. Trimming cost V 4 bases and J 7 bases; bases outside gene matches: 3. CDR1 and CDR2 (germline): LGHDT, YNNKEL (reference sequence). The CDR3 runs 15 residues. The CDR3 is CASSPGLAGGHTQYF. The CDR3 bases are TGTGCCAGCAGCCCTGGACTAGCGGGAGGGCATACGCAGTATTTT.

The rearrangement joins TRBV5-5 to TRBJ2-2; D not resolved. The V end was cut by 4 bases, the J end by 9 bases, with 16 bases between. Germline CDR1 reads SGHKS; CDR2 reads YYEKEE (reference sequence). The CDR3 has 14 amino acids. This CDR3 is CASSTRTPNRELFF. CDR3 sequence (DNA): TGTGCCAGCAGCACCCGTACTCCGAATAGGGAGCTGTTTTTT.